Below are 15 T cell receptor beta chains sequenced from a single sample in a study of T cells in Graves' hyperthyroidism and ophthalmopathy. Amplified TCR beta CDR3 regions came from RNA transcripts. A first-round RT-PCR of the TCR CDR3 used the HTBI primer set. Each CDR3 protein is one row after TCRdb ran MiXCR on the multiplex PCR reads. Of around 660,000 distinct CDR3 sequences in the sample, over 40% were seen once. Sample: peripheral blood or thyroid tissue (not recorded which). The receptors were gathered from an adult man with Graves' disease, either hyperthyroidism or ophthalmopathy (not recorded which).

The chain links TRBV29-1 to TRBJ1-2; tentatively, D is TRBD1 (5 bases). Germline CDR1 SQVTM, CDR2 ANQGSEA. CDR3 length: 13 amino acids. Trimming stripped 3 bases from V and 4 bases from J, with 12 bases between. The chain's CDR3 is CSVDRALTYGYTF. The CDR3 nucleotides are TGCAGCGTTGACAGGGCGCTTACCTATGGCTACACCTTC.

The V and J genes are TRBV7-2 and TRBJ1-5, with D unresolved. V lost 5 bases, J lost 4 bases, and 15 bases lay in between. The length of the CDR3 is 15 residues. Germline V gene data show CDR1 as SGHTA and CDR2 as FQGNSA. CDR3 sequence reads: CASSRGQTLNQPQHF. Written as DNA, the CDR3 is TGTGCCAGCAGCCGAGGTCAGACACTGAATCAGCCCCAGCATTTT.

This clonotype was counted many times. The CDR3 here is CATSRLTGAQPQHF. The DNA of the CDR3 is TGTGCCACCAGCAGGCTTACAGGGGCCCAGCCCCAGCATTTT. The chain combines TRBV15 with TRBJ1-5; TRBD1 matches 7 bases. The V segment lost 3 bases and the J segment 7 bases; nucleotides outside the gene matches: 6. This CDR3 spans 14 amino acids. Germline CDR1 and CDR2: LNHNV and YYDKDF (reference sequence). The complete variable domain, with remaining parts taken from reference TRBV15 and TRBJ1-5, reads DAMVIQNPRYQVTQFGKPVTLSCSQTLNHNVMYWYQQKSSQAPKLLFHYYDKDFNNEADTPDNFQSRRPNTSFCFLDIRSPGLGDTAMYLCATSRLTGAQPQHFGDGTRLSIL.

At least ten counts were recorded for this clonotype. The gene calls are TRBV7-3 and TRBJ1-1; 7 nucleotides line up with TRBD1. J was trimmed by 4 bases and V by 1 base; bases with no gene match: 3. CDR1 and CDR2 (germline): SGHTA, FQGTGA. CDR3 length: 14 residues. Written as DNA, the CDR3 is TGTGCCAGCAGCTTAAGGCCAGGGGGCACTGAAGCTTTCTTT. It encodes CASSLRPGGTEAFF.

The rearrangement links TRBV25-1 to TRBJ1-2, with 12 bases that match TRBD1. Trimming cost V 5 bases and J 7 bases; bases outside gene matches: 11. The V gene's germline CDR1 is MGHDK and CDR2 SYGVNS. CDR3 length equals 16 residues. CDR3 coding DNA: TGTGCCAGCAGTTCGGGACAGGGGGCGTTAAGGTCTGGCTACACCTTC. It translates to CASSSGQGALRSGYTF.

The chain combines TRBV29-1 with TRBJ2-7; TRBD2 matches at 13 bases. J lost 6 bases, V lost 7 bases, and 6 bases had no gene match. CDR3 size: 13 residues. The germline V gene has CDR1 SQVTM and CDR2 ANQGSEA. The CDR3 sequence: CSAGLAGVGEQYF. CDR3 DNA: TGCAGCGCCGGACTAGCGGGAGTAGGCGAGCAGTACTTC.

The rearrangement uses TRBV6-5 and TRBJ1-2; D remains unclear. This CDR3 spans 12 amino acids. Looked up from germline, CDR1 is MNHEY and CDR2 is SVGAGI. V lost 4 bases and J 10 bases, leaving 13 bases between the germline ends. The CDR3 DNA is TGTGCCAGCAGTTTTGGACCCAGCAACTACACCTTC. This gives the protein CASSFGPSNYTF.

The chain joins TRBV29-1 to TRBJ1-6; possibly TRBD1 for D (5 bases). Germline V gene lookup returns CDR1 SQVTM and CDR2 ANQGSEA. Trimming cost V 6 bases and J 14 bases, with 17 bases left between them. This CDR3 has 12 residues. The CDR3 DNA reads as TGCAGCGTCCAAACCCCCGGGGCCACCCTCCACTTT. Its protein product is CSVQTPGATLHF.

This clonotype appeared once. The chain links TRBV7-9 to TRBJ1-6; weak D call: TRBD1 (5 bases). The CDR3 contains 18 residues. V was shortened by 3 bases and J by 6 bases, with 21 bases between the two germline ends. Germline V gene data show CDR1 as SEHNR and CDR2 as FQNEAQ (reference sequence). The CDR3 sequence: CASSLYWGGDLSNSPLHF. CDR3 in DNA: TGTGCCAGCAGCTTGTATTGGGGGGGGGATTTATCTAATTCACCCCTCCACTTT.

This clonotype has a count of ten or more. J is TRBJ2-5 and V is TRBV20-1; tentatively, D is TRBD2 (5 bases). V was pared by 2 bases and J by 1 base, with 8 bases between. This CDR3 is built from 13 residues. Germline-derived CDR1 and CDR2 are DFQATT and SNEGSKA (reference sequence). The DNA for the CDR3 is TGCAGTGCTAGATCGAGCGGCCAAGAGACCCAGTACTTC. Residues: CSARSSGQETQYF.

To note about this clonotype: The junction does not match germline at one end; this may be a read error. In nucleotides, the CDR3 is TGTGCCAGCAGTAAAGCAAGTGGGACTAGCGGGGGAACTACCTACGAGCAGTACTTC. Its translation is CASSKASGTSGGTTYEQYF. The V call is TRBV2, the J call TRBJ2-7, with 14 bases matching TRBD2. CDR1 is SNHLY, CDR2 FYNNEI, per germline. This CDR3 has 19 amino acids.

This clonotype was detected many times. This sequence joins TRBV25-1 and TRBJ1-1, with TRBD1 as a possible D gene (6 bases). This CDR3 comprises 13 residues. CDR1 is MGHDK, CDR2 SYGVNS, per germline. V lost 3 bases and J lost 10, with 15 bases in between. The chain's CDR3 is CASSDPWGAIAFF. The CDR3 region has the DNA TGTGCCAGCAGTGATCCTTGGGGGGCCATAGCTTTCTTT.

The chain links TRBV20-1 to TRBJ1-1; 7 nucleotides match TRBD1. V gave up 7 bases and J gave up 1 base; unmatched junction bases: 9. CDR1 is DFQATT and CDR2 is SNEGSKA in the germline V gene (reference sequence). The CDR3 covers 14 residues. The CDR3 bases are TGCAGTGTCCCCGTTCCAGGGGGGAACACTGAAGCTTTCTTT. Translating it yields CSVPVPGGNTEAFF.

J is TRBJ2-5 and V is TRBV2; TRBD2 matches at 14 bases. V lost 6 bases to trimming and J lost 3 bases; unmatched junction nucleotides: 9. This CDR3 spans 17 amino acids. The germline gives CDR1 SNHLY, CDR2 FYNNEI. The CDR3, as DNA: TGTGCCAGCAGCCCGTTTTTGGGACTAGCGGGAGAAGAGACCCAGTACTTC. Protein: CASSPFLGLAGEETQYF.

This clonotype has more than one count but fewer than ten. The chain carries TRBV24-1 and TRBJ2-2, with D tentatively TRBD1 (5 bases). Per germline, CDR1 KGHDR and CDR2 SFDVKD. The CDR3 is 16 residues long. V lost 3 bases, J lost 0 bases, and 10 bases lay in between. Here the CDR3 reads CATSDRPGPNTGELFF. CDR3 DNA sequence: TGTGCCACCAGTGATAGGCCAGGGCCGAACACCGGGGAGCTGTTTTTT.